This TCR beta chain came from a study of T cells in Graves' hyperthyroidism and ophthalmopathy. Study results and limitations: Most clonotypes that expanded in the thyroid above 0.001 also showed up in blood.

RNA transcripts served as the template for amplifying TCR beta CDR3 regions. HTBI primers were employed in a first-round RT-PCR of the TCR CDR3. TCRdb used MiXCR to reprocess the multiplex PCR reads, holding one entry per CDR3 protein. The sample comprises about 300,000 distinct CDR3 sequences, 25% of which are singletons, and about 30% rests with the top ten. In germline, CDR1 is MDHEN, CDR2 SYDVKM. This CDR3 has 13 residues. Trimming removed 7 bases from V and 6 bases from J; junction bases left unmatched: 9. As for this clonotype: What it binds is unknown.

This sequence was found in a man between 40 and 49 years old with Graves' hyperthyroidism that later progressed to Graves' ophthalmopathy. Sequenced: blood. The J gene is TRBJ2-7, the V gene TRBV28; 7 positions match TRBD2. CDR3 in amino acids: CASTGLGWGEQYF. As DNA, the CDR3 is TGTGCCAGCACCGGACTAGGATGGGGCGAGCAGTACTTC.